This T cell receptor (beta chain) was identified in a study of blood T cell repertoires in COVID-19. Study background: The United States, Italy and Spain supplied acute and convalescent COVID-19 samples.

In its sample, this clone was seen many times. Each recovered donor of Cohort 3 presented with two negative PCRs, clearance, or symptom resolution. Authors' methods: Nucleated cell number was recorded as an estimate derived from reference gene primer amplification. Measured with immunoSEQ multiplex PCR; TCRdb has only the in-frame clones, and not every one. V and J calls and clone size are as listed in that table; D and trimming were resolved from the DNA. Of 240,000 or so clones in the sample, about 89% were seen once. The sequencing input was PBMCs or T cells enriched from blood (not recorded which). The TCR sequence derives from a man aged 35 to 55 who had recovered from COVID-19.

The CDR3 is CASSGRGLINTGELFF. In DNA form, the CDR3 reads TGTGCCAGCAGCGGCAGGGGGCTTATTAACACCGGGGAGCTGTTTTTT. This rearrangement joins TRBV9 to TRBJ2-2, with TRBD1 identical over 8 bases. Germline CDR1 SGDLS, CDR2 YYNGEE. This CDR3 is built from 16 residues. Unmatched junction bases numbered 6, after V lost 3 bases and J lost 2 bases.